These 17 T cell receptor beta chains came from one sample sequenced in a study of T cells expressing NK-cell markers (dated by TCRdb to the early 2020s). The protocol used for the library was 5' RACE. TCRdb lists the instrument as Illumina HiSeq 2000. TCRdb reprocessed the reads, and each CDR3 protein sequence is entered once, without DNA. The sample's table covers roughly 380,000 distinct CDR3 sequences. The ten largest clones add up to roughly 5.2% of the sample. The sample comprised blood T cells: a sorted CD56 or NKG2C T cell subset, CD4+ or CD8+ T cells, or bulk PBMC T cells (not recorded which). The receptors were gathered from a man aged 18-75 years in good health.

The V call is TRBV6-1, the J call TRBJ2-7; TCRdb's D call, TRBD1, is unchecked because there is no DNA. The length of the CDR3 is 15 residues. Germline CDR1 MNHNS, CDR2 SASEGT. This CDR3 reads CASIGVRDATYEQYF.

The chain is built from TRBV12-3 or TRBV12-4 and TRBJ1-2; as DNA is missing, the TRBD1 call by TCRdb cannot be tested. The CDR3 length is 14 residues. Here the CDR3 reads CASSSNGGNYGYTF.

V and J are TRBV20-1 and TRBJ2-4; TCRdb names TRBD1, which stays unverified in the absence of DNA. Germline lookup yields CDR1 DFQATT and CDR2 SNEGSKA (reference sequence). The CDR3 length is 13 residues. CDR3 sequence: CSAYPQSLDIQYF.

The gene calls are TRBV7-9 and TRBJ2-1. CDR1 SEHNR and CDR2 FQNEAQ come from the germline V gene (reference sequence). There are 13 residues in the CDR3. Here the CDR3 reads CASSPGRYNEQFF.

The chain has TRBV6-1 and TRBJ1-6; TCRdb designates TRBD1, a call that cannot be tested without DNA. Germline CDR1 reads MNHNS; CDR2 reads SASEGT. CDR3 length: 16 residues. This chain's CDR3 is CASRKQGAVGNSPLHF.

The rearrangement joins TRBV9 to TRBJ1-3. Per the germline V gene, CDR1 is SGDLS and CDR2 is YYNGEE. The CDR3 totals 17 residues. This CDR3 reads CASSPSYPRVSGNTIYF.

The chain employs TRBV25-1 and TRBJ1-5; TCRdb returns TRBD1, unconfirmable since there is no DNA. Germline values: CDR1 MGHDK, CDR2 SYGVNS. The CDR3 extends over 14 amino acids. CDR3 amino acids: CASSDGGGNQPQHF. The whole variable domain, remainder taken from reference TRBV25-1 and TRBJ1-5, is EADIYQTPRYLVIGTGKKITLECSQTMGHDKMYWYQQDPGMELHLIHYSYGVNSTEKGDLSSESTVSRIRTEHFPLTLESARPSHTSQYLCASSDGGGNQPQHFGDGTRLSIL.

CDR3 sequence: CASSLARERATQYF. This chain uses TRBV7-2 with TRBJ2-3. The CDR3 covers 14 residues. Germline V lookup: CDR1 SGHTA, CDR2 FQGNSA.

V and J are TRBV29-1 and TRBJ2-3. CDR3 length equals 14 residues. CDR1 SQVTM and CDR2 ANQGSEA come from the germline V gene. CDR3 protein: CSAILSLSTDTQYF.

This chain joins TRBV7-9 and TRBJ2-5. This CDR3 spans 15 amino acids. Germline V gives CDR1 SEHNR, CDR2 FQNEAQ (reference sequence). CDR3 protein: CASSLRTSVKETQYF.

The chain employs TRBV15 and TRBJ1-6; TCRdb lists TRBD1, though no DNA is available to test this call. Germline CDR1 and CDR2: LNHNV and YYDKDF (reference sequence). There are 16 residues in the CDR3. This CDR3 reads CATSRDFQGGVSPLHF.

V is TRBV10-1 and J is TRBJ1-1. The CDR3 extends over 17 amino acids. Germline CDR1 WNHNN, CDR2 SYGVQD (reference sequence). The CDR3 loop is CASTYGRAPSMNTEAFF.

The rearrangement links TRBV21-1 to TRBJ1-4; checking the TCRdb D call of TRBD1 is not possible without DNA. TRBV21-1 is annotated as a pseudogene. There are 16 residues in the CDR3. The CDR3 loop reads CASSIRPGQTNEKLFF.

The chain uses TRBV20-1 and TRBJ1-2; as DNA is missing, the TRBD1 call by TCRdb cannot be tested. CDR1 and CDR2 from the germline V gene are DFQATT and SNEGSKA (reference sequence). The CDR3 totals 14 residues. CDR3: CSATVGTGSYGYTF.

The rearrangement links TRBV28 to TRBJ2-7. The CDR3 runs 15 residues. Looked up from germline, CDR1 is MDHEN and CDR2 is SYDVKM. CDR3 sequence reads: CASSLNWGVTYEQYF.

This chain uses TRBV7-8 with TRBJ2-5; checking the TCRdb D call of TRBD2 is not possible without DNA. Germline lookup yields CDR1 SGHVS and CDR2 FQNEAQ. This CDR3 is 16 amino acids long. The CDR3 loop is CASSKLGAGGQETQYF.

V usage is TRBV6-5 and J usage is TRBJ1-6; TCRdb calls TRBD1, which cannot be checked without DNA. This CDR3 contains 17 residues. CDR1 and CDR2 from the germline V gene are MNHEY and SVGAGI. The CDR3 sequence is CASSYWRGRGYNSPLHF.